These 8 T cell receptor beta chains were all obtained from the same sample, sequenced in a study of T-cell reconstitution after alpha-beta-depleted transplantation in children. Preparation of the TCRbeta library was carried out with unique molecular identifiers. TCRdb called the PCR reads again in MiXCR, with one record for every CDR3 protein. The sample records around 450,000 distinct CDR3 sequences, 15% to 20% being singletons. This specimen was PBMCs, mostly from graft donor cells, taken 360 days after TCRalphabeta/CD19-depleted stem cell transplant. The source is a boy under two years old who had a stem cell transplant for Wiskott-Aldrich syndrome, so the T cells may come from the graft donor.

This clonotype was seen more than once but under ten times. The chain joins TRBV12-3 or TRBV12-4 to TRBJ1-6; D ambiguous. There are 14 residues in the CDR3. V was cut by 6 bases and J by 8 bases, with 14 bases left in between. The CDR3 bases are TGTGCCAGCAGAGCGGCGGGGTCAGATTCACCCCTCCACTTT. Amino acid sequence: CASRAAGSDSPLHF.

This clonotype occurred a few times. The genes are TRBV4-1 and TRBJ1-5; D may be TRBD1 (5 bases). Germline V gives CDR1 MGHRA, CDR2 YSYEKL. V was shortened by 0 bases and J by 7 bases, with 7 bases between the two germline ends. This CDR3 has 13 residues. CDR3 sequence (DNA): TGCGCCAGCAGCCAAGAGGGGGTCCAGCCCCAGCATTTT. Its translation: CASSQEGVQPQHF.

This clonotype was counted ten times or more. The V gene is TRBV4-3, the J gene TRBJ2-2, with 7 bases identical to TRBD2. V lost 0 bases to trimming and J lost 5 bases; unmatched junction nucleotides: 9. This CDR3 spans 17 amino acids. CDR1 is LGHNA, CDR2 YSLEER, per germline. The CDR3 here is CASSQEVAGVSTGELFF. For the CDR3, the DNA is TGCGCCAGCAGCCAAGAAGTGGCGGGAGTGAGTACCGGGGAGCTGTTTTTT.

This clonotype came up a few times. The chain carries TRBV4-1 and TRBJ2-7, with no clear D. Germline V gene sequence: CDR1 MGHRA, CDR2 YSYEKL. The CDR3 length is 14 residues. The germline V and J ends were trimmed by 2 bases and 0 bases, with 8 bases remaining between them. CDR3 protein: CASSQKYGSYEQYF. The DNA for the CDR3 is TGCGCCAGCAGCCAAAAGTATGGCTCCTACGAGCAGTACTTC.

This clonotype was observed many times. The chain links TRBV6-6 to TRBJ2-7; D not certain. The V and J ends lost 0 bases and 2 bases respectively, with 5 bases between them. The CDR3 runs to 13 residues. CDR1 and CDR2 from the germline V gene are MNHNY and SVGAGI (reference sequence). DNA of the CDR3: TGTGCCAGCAGTTACTCGTCAGCCTACGAGCAGTACTTC. Translating gives CASSYSSAYEQYF.

This clonotype came up many times. The rearrangement uses TRBV4-2 and TRBJ2-7; D possibly matches TRBD1 or TRBD2 (5 bases each). The germline V and J ends were trimmed by 0 bases and 8 bases, with 8 bases remaining between them. CDR1 is LGHNA and CDR2 is YNFKEQ in the germline V gene. The CDR3 covers 12 residues. As DNA, the CDR3 is TGTGCCAGCAGCCAAGAGAGGGGAAAGCAGTACTTC. It specifies CASSQERGKQYF.

This clonotype was counted between two and nine times. This chain uses TRBV5-1 with TRBJ2-5; possibly TRBD1 or TRBD2 for D (6 bases each). CDR1 is SGHRS, CDR2 YFSETQ, per germline. This CDR3 contains 14 residues. Trimming pared 3 bases from V and 5 bases from J, leaving 14 bases between. CDR3 sequence (DNA): TGCGCCAGCAGCTCGGACAGACTAGTGGAGACCCAGTACTTC. Its protein product is CASSSDRLVETQYF. Combining the CDR3 with reference TRBV5-1 and TRBJ2-5 gives the whole variable domain KAGVTQTPRYLIKTRGQQVTLSCSPISGHRSVSWYQQTPGQGLQFLFEYFSETQRNKGNFPGRFSGRQFSNSRSEMNVSTLELGDSALYLCASSSDRLVETQYFGPGTRLLVL.

This clonotype showed up just a few times. The V and J genes are TRBV12-3 or TRBV12-4 and TRBJ2-2, with 9 positions matching TRBD1. The CDR3 length is 16 residues. With V trimmed by 2 bases and J by 3 bases, 4 bases remained unmatched. Written as DNA, the CDR3 is TGTGCCAGCAGTTTACCGGGACAGGGATACACCGGGGAGCTGTTTTTT. As protein: CASSLPGQGYTGELFF.